The TCR beta chain under discussion was sequenced for a study of a mutant IDH1 vaccine in newly diagnosed glioma. The repertoire was sequenced with immunoSEQ multiplex PCR; TCRdb's copy has only in-frame clones and lacks some. There are about 38,000 clones in the sample; approximately 80% occur only once, and 5.5% lies in the top ten. Described time point: week 5, during vaccination. Each dose of the vaccine consisted of 300 ug of mutant IDH1 20-mer peptide, with topical imiquimod. Patients carried new grade 3 or 4 IDH1-mutant astrocytomas lacking nuclear ATRX. Germline assignment: CDR1 LNHDA and CDR2 SQIVND (reference sequence). The V and J ends lost 5 bases and 2 bases respectively, with 10 bases between them. CDR3 length equals 15 residues. To note about this clone: Its antigen is currently unknown.

The clonotype was recovered from a man aged 40-50 years with glioma. The genes are TRBV19 and TRBJ2-6, with D perhaps matching TRBD1 or TRBD2 (5 bases each). Sequencing used PBMCs, obtained from a glioma patient whose treatment included an IDH1 peptide vaccine. CDR3 sequence reads: CASSHRDAGANVLTF. In nucleotides, the CDR3 is TGTGCCAGTAGTCACCGGGACGCTGGGGCCAACGTCCTGACTTTC.